The T cell receptor (beta chain) under discussion was sequenced for a study of blood T cell repertoires in COVID-19. CDR3 length: 14 amino acids. V was cut by 0 bases and J by 6 bases, with 10 bases left in between. The germline CDR1 and CDR2 sequences are SGHNT and YYREEE (reference sequence). Libraries were prepared by immunoSEQ multiplex PCR; TCRdb keeps only in-frame clonotypes and omits some of them. Seen here are fewer than 150,000 clones, roughly 80% observed once, and the top ten hold around 13%. The sequence was obtained from a woman in her twenties or thirties who had recovered from COVID-19. The source material was peripheral blood. This chain links TRBV5-4 with TRBJ2-1; maybe TRBD1 (5 bases). The CDR3 region has the DNA TGTGCCAGCAGCTTGGGGGGCTATAGCAATGAGCAGTTCTTC. Amino acids: CASSLGGYSNEQFF.